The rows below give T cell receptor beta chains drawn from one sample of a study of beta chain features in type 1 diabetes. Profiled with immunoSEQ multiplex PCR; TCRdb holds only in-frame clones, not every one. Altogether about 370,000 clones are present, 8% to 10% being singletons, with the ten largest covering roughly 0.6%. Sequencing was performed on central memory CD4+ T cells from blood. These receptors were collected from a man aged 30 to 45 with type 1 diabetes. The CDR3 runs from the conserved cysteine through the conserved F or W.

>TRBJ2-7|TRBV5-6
CASSFSLYEQYF
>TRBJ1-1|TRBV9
CASTRGGYTEAFF
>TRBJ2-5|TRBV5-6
CASSFGTAQETQYF
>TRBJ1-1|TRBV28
CASSLPTWNTEAFF
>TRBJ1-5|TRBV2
CASSVEGLQPQHF
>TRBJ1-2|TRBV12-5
CASGLERGSEAF
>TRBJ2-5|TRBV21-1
CASSKGEDRESPETQYF
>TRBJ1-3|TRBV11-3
CASSSEARNTIYF
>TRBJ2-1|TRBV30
CAWRAPGGVTNEQFF
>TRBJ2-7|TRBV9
CASSRTVGYYEQYF
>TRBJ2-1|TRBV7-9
CASSMWTREDEQFF
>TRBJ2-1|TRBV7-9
CASSAPGTSANEQFF
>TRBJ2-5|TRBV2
CASSEVGGETQYF
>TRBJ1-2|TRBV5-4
CASSQGTSYNYGYTF
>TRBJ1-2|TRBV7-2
CASSLDFRGTSNYGYTF
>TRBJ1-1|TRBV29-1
CSVEQMNTEAFF
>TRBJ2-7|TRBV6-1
CASKAGYSNEQYF
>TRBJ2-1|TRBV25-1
CASSGDNEQFF
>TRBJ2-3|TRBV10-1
CASSESPSRGDTQYF
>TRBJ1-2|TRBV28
CASSLYSTVDNYGYTF
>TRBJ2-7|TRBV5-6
CASSPDYSREQYF
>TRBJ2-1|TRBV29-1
CSVTSGLAGNNEQFF
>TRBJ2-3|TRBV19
CASSIRPLGYTDTQYF
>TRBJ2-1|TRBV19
CASSPRGSSYNEQFF
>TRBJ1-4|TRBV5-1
CASSLVGGTNEKLFF